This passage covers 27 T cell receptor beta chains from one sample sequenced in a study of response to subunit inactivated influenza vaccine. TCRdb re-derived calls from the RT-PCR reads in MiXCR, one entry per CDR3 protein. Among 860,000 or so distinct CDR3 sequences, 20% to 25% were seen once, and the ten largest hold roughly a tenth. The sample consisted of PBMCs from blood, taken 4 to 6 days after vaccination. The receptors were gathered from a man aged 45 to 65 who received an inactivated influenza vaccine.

This CDR3 is CASSYSDPSGETQYF. The CDR3 nucleotides are TGTGCCAGCAGTTACTCGGATCCTAGCGGTGAGACCCAGTACTTC. The chain joins TRBV6-5 to TRBJ2-5; 7 bases match TRBD2. CDR1 is MNHEY and CDR2 is SVGAGI in the germline V gene. The junction had 6 bases not matched to a gene; V was cut back by 0 bases and J by 5 bases. This CDR3 contains 15 residues.

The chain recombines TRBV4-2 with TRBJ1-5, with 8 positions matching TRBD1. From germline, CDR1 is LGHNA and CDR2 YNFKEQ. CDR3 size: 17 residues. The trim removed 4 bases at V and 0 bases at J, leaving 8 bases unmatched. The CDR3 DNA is TGTGCCAGCAGCCTACCGGGACAGGAGAATAGCAATCAGCCCCAGCATTTT. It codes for CASSLPGQENSNQPQHF.

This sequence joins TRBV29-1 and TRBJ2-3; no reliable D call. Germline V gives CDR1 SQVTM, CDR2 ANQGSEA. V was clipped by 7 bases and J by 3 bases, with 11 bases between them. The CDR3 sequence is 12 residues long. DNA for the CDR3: TGCAGCGGGGCGCTCCGGACAGATACGCAGTATTTT. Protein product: CSGALRTDTQYF.

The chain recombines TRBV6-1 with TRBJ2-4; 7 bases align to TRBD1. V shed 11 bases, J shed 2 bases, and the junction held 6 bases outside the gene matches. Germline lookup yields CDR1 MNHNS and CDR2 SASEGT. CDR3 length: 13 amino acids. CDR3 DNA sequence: TGTGCCGCAAGACAGGGAACCAAAAACATTCAGTACTTC. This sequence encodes CAARQGTKNIQYF.

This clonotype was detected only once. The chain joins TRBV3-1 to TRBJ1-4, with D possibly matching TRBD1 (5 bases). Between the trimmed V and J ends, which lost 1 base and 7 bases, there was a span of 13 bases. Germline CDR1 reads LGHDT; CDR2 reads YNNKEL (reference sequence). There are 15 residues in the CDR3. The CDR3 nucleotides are TGTGCCAGCAGCCAAGCGACAGTCGCTGCTGAAAAACTGTTTTTT. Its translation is CASSQATVAAEKLFF.

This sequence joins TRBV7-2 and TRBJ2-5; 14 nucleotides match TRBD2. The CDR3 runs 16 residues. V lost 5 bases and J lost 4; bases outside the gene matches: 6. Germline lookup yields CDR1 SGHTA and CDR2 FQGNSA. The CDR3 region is CASSATSGRALETQYF. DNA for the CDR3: TGTGCCAGCAGCGCGACTAGCGGGAGGGCCTTAGAGACCCAGTACTTC.

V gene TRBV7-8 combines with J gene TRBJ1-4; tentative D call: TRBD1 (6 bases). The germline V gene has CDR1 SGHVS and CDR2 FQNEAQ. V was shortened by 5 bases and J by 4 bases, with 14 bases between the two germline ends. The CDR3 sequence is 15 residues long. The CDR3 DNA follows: TGTGCCAGCAGCCCAAACAGGGTACTTAATGAAAAACTGTTTTTT. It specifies CASSPNRVLNEKLFF.

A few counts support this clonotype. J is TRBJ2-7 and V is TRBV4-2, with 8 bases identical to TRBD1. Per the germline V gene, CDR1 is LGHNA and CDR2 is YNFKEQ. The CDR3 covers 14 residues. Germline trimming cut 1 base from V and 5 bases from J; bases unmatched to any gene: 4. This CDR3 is CASSQGTGSHEQYF. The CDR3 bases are TGTGCCAGCAGCCAAGGGACAGGGAGCCACGAGCAGTACTTC.

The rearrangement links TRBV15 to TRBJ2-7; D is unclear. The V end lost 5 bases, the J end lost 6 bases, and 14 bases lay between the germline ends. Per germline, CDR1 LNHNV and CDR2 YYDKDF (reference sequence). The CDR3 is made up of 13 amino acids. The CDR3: CATSQQTTCEQYF. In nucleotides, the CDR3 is TGTGCCACCAGCCAACAGACCACCTGCGAGCAGTACTTC.

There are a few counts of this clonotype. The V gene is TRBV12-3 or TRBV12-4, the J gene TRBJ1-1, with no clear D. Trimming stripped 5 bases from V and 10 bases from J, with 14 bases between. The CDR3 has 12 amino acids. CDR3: CASSNLGVAAFF. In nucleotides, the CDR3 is TGTGCCAGCAGTAATCTCGGGGTGGCAGCTTTCTTT.

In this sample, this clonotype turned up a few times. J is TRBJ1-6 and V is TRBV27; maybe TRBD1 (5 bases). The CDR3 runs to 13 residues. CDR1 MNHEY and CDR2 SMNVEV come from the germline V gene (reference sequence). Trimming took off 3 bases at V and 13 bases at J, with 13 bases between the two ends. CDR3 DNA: TGTGCCAGCAGTTTGACAGTAGAATCGCCCCTCCACTTT. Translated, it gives CASSLTVESPLHF.

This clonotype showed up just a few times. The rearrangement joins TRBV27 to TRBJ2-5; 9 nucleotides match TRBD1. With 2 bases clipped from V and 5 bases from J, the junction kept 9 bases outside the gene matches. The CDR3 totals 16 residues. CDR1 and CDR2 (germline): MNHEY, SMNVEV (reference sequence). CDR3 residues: CASSLGDRAGGETQYF. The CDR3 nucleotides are TGTGCCAGCAGTTTAGGGGACAGGGCTGGGGGGGAGACCCAGTACTTC.

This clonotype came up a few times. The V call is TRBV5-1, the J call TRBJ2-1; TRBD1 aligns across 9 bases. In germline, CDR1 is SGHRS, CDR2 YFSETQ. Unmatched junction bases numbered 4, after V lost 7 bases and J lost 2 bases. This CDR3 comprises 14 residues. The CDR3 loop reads CASRWDRAYNEQFF. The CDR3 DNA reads TGCGCCAGCCGATGGGACAGGGCCTACAATGAGCAGTTCTTC.

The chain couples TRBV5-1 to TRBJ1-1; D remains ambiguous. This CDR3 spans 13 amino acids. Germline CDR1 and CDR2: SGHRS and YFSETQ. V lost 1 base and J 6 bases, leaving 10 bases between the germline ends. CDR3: CASSLWSWAEAFF. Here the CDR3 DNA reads TGCGCCAGCAGCTTGTGGTCTTGGGCTGAAGCTTTCTTT. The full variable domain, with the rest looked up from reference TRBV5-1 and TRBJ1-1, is KAGVTQTPRYLIKTRGQQVTLSCSPISGHRSVSWYQQTPGQGLQFLFEYFSETQRNKGNFPGRFSGRQFSNSRSEMNVSTLELGDSALYLCASSLWSWAEAFFGQGTRLTVV.

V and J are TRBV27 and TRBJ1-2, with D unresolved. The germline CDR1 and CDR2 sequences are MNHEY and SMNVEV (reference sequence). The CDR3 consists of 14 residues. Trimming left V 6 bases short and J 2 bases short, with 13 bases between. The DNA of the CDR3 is TGTGCCAGCAGAAAACGGACGGGAAACTATGGCTACACCTTC. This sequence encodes CASRKRTGNYGYTF.

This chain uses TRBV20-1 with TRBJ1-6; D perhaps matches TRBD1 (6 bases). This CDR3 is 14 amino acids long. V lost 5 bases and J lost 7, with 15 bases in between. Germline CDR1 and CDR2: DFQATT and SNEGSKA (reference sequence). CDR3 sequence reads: CSAALGGGNSPLHF. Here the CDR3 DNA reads TGCAGTGCTGCCCTCGGGGGCGGGAATTCACCCCTCCACTTT.

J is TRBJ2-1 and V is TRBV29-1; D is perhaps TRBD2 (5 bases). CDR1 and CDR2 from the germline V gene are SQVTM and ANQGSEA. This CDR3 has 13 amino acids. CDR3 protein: CSAIDLGRGEQFF. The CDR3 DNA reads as TGCAGTGCAATCGATTTGGGCCGGGGTGAGCAGTTCTTC.

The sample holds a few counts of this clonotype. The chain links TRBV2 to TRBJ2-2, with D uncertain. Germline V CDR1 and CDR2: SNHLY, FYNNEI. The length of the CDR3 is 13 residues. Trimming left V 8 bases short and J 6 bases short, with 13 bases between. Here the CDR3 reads CASCYVAAGELFF. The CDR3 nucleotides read TGTGCCAGCTGTTATGTTGCCGCCGGGGAGCTGTTTTTT. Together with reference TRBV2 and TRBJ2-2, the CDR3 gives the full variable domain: EPEVTQTPSHQVTQMGQEVILRCVPISNHLYFYWYRQILGQKVEFLVSFYNNEISEKSEIFDDQFSVERPDGSNFTLKIRSTKLEDSAMYFCASCYVAAGELFFGEGSRLTVL.

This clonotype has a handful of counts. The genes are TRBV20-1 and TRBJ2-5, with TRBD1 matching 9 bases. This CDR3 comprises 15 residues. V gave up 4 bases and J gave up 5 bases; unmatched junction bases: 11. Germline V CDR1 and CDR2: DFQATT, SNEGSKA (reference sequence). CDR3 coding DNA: TGCAGTGCTATGAAACAGGGACAGGGACACGAGACCCAGTACTTC. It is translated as CSAMKQGQGHETQYF.

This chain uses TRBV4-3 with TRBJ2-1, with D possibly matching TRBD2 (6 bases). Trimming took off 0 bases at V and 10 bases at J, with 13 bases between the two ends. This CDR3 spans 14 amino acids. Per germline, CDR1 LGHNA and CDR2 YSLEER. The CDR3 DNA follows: TGCGCCAGCAGCCAAGATCGGGGGACCCCAGAGCAGTTCTTC. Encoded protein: CASSQDRGTPEQFF.

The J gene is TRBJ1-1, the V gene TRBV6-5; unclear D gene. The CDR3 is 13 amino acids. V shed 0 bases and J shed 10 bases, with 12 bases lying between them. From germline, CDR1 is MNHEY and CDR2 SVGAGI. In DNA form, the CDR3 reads TGTGCCAGCAGTTACTCTCCCTCCGTGGGAGCTTTCTTT. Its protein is CASSYSPSVGAFF.

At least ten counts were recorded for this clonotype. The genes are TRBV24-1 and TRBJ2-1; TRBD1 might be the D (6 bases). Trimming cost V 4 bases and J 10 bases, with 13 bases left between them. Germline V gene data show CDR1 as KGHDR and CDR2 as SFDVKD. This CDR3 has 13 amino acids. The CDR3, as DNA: TGTGCCACCAGTGAAACCGGGACAAAAGAGCAGTTCTTC. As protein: CATSETGTKEQFF.

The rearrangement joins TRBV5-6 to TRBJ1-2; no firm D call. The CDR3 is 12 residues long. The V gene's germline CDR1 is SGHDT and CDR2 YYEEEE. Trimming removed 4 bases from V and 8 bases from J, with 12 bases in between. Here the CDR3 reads CASSRWTDGYTF. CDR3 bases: TGTGCCAGCAGCCGATGGACGGACGGCTACACCTTC.

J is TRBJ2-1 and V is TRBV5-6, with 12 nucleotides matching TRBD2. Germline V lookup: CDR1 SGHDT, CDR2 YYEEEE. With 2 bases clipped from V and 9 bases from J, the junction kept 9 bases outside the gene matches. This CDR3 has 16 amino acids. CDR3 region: CASSLRLAGGPGEQFF. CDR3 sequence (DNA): TGTGCCAGCAGCTTACGGCTAGCGGGAGGGCCGGGTGAGCAGTTCTTC.

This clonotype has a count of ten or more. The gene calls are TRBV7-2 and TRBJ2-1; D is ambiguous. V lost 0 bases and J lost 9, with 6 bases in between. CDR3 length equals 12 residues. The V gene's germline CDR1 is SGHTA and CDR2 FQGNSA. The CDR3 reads CASSLAGGEQFF. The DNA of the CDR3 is TGTGCCAGCAGCTTAGCAGGTGGTGAGCAGTTCTTC.

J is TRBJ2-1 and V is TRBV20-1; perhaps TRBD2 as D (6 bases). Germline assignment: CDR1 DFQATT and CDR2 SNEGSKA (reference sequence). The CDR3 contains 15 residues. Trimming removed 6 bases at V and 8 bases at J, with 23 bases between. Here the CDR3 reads CSATHGDWLRHEQFF. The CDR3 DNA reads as TGCAGTGCCACTCATGGGGACTGGCTTAGGCATGAGCAGTTCTTC.

DNA of the CDR3: TGCGCCAGCAGCAAATTCACAGCAAACACCGGGGAGCTGTTTTTT. As protein: CASSKFTANTGELFF. The rearrangement uses TRBV5-1 and TRBJ2-2; D gene uncertain. The CDR3 has 15 amino acids. Germline values: CDR1 SGHRS, CDR2 YFSETQ. Trimming stripped 4 bases from V and 2 bases from J, with 12 bases between.